These T cell receptor beta chains were read from a single sample in a study of blood T cell repertoires in COVID-19. The repertoire was sequenced with immunoSEQ multiplex PCR; TCRdb's copy has only in-frame clones and lacks some. Among roughly 100,000 clones, over 75% were seen once, and the ten largest hold 4.1%. Sequences were obtained from peripheral blood. The receptors were sampled from a man aged 45-65 years with acute or convalescent COVID-19. CDR3s include the opening cysteine and the closing phenylalanine or tryptophan. D genes are given only for firm matches. The listing skips clone size in some rows; elsewhere it reads once, few, many or a size class.

j_call | v_call | cdr3_length | clone_size | d_call | cdr3_nt | cdr3_aa
TRBJ1-5 | TRBV10-3 | 12 | NA | NA | TGTGCCATCAGTGAGCCTGATCAGCCCCAGCATTTT | CAISEPDQPQHF
TRBJ2-7 | TRBV10-3 | 12 | NA | TRBD1 | TGTGCCATCAGGGACAGGGAGGACGAGCAGTACTTC | CAIRDREDEQYF
TRBJ1-3 | TRBV2 | 14 | few | NA | TGTGCCAGCAGTGAAACAGCCTCATCGTACACCATATATTTT | CASSETASSYTIYF
TRBJ2-7 | TRBV6-5 | 15 | once | TRBD2 | TGTGCCAGCAGTTACGCTAGCGGGAGTTATTACGAGCAGTACTTC | CASSYASGSYYEQYF
TRBJ2-1 | TRBV5-5 | 14 | NA | NA | TGTGCCAGCAGCTTGCGGTCCCGAGACAATGAGCAGTTCTTC | CASSLRSRDNEQFF
TRBJ1-1 | TRBV11-3 | 17 | NA | NA | TGTGCCAGCAGCTTGGGGGGTATTGGGGAGCATGACACTGAAGCTTTCTTT | CASSLGGIGEHDTEAFF
TRBJ1-5 | TRBV28 | 14 | NA | NA | TGTGCCAGCAGTTTATTGGGGGCAGGTCAGCCCCAGCATTTT | CASSLLGAGQPQHF
TRBJ2-2 | TRBV7-8 | 19 | once | NA | TGTGCCAGCAGCCGGAGGGTAGCGGCCAGCGGTTCGAACACCGGGGAGCTGTTTTTT | CASSRRVAASGSNTGELFF
TRBJ2-1 | TRBV19 | 20 | once | TRBD1 | TGTGCCAGTAGCCGTCTAGGGGGACAGGGGGCATCCAGCTCCTACAATGAGCAGTTCTTC | CASSRLGGQGASSSYNEQFF
TRBJ2-1 | TRBV24-1 | 14 | NA | NA | TGTGCCACCGGGAGACTTGGCGTCGGTGATGAGCAGTTCTTC | CATGRLGVGDEQFF
TRBJ2-3 | TRBV24-1 | 13 | NA | NA | TGTGCCACCAGTGATTTCTCCACAGATACGCAGTATTTT | CATSDFSTDTQYF
TRBJ1-1 | TRBV11-3 | 15 | NA | NA | TGTGCCAGCAGCTTCCGCCGAGCCGTGAACACTGAAGCTTTCTTT | CASSFRRAVNTEAFF
TRBJ1-2 | TRBV27 | 16 | NA | NA | TGTGCCAGCAGTTTATTAGGGGGTAAGGGGAGCTATGGCTACACCTTC | CASSLLGGKGSYGYTF
TRBJ2-7 | TRBV28 | 14 | NA | NA | TGTGCCAGCAGTTTACCCAACCTAGGCTACGAGCAGTACTTC | CASSLPNLGYEQYF
TRBJ2-1 | TRBV5-5 | 14 | NA | NA | TGTGCCAGCAGCTTAAACAGGGATTTCGATGAGCAGTTCTTC | CASSLNRDFDEQFF
TRBJ1-3 | TRBV10-2 | 18 | NA | TRBD1 | TGCGCCAGCAGTTGGGACAGTGGCCGAGGGGGCTCTGGAAACACCATATATTTT | CASSWDSGRGGSGNTIYF
TRBJ2-3 | TRBV10-3 | 16 | NA | TRBD2 | TGTGCCATCAGTGCTCTGAGCGGGAGCCCCACAGATACGCAGTATTTT | CAISALSGSPTDTQYF
TRBJ2-7 | TRBV6-5 | 13 | NA | NA | TGTGCCAGCAGTTTTCAGGGTCGGAACGAGCAGTACTTC | CASSFQGRNEQYF
TRBJ2-7 | TRBV6-5 | 14 | NA | TRBD1 | TGTGCCAGCACCCTGACAGGGGGCATATACGAGCAGTACTTC | CASTLTGGIYEQYF
TRBJ1-1 | TRBV6-2/TRBV6-3 | 12 | few | NA | TGTGCCAGCAGCCTAAGAGGCACTGAAGCTTTCTTT | CASSLRGTEAFF
TRBJ1-2 | TRBV3-1/TRBV3-2 | 17 | NA | NA | TGTGCCAGCAGCCAAGATAGGGAGGCCATTGGAGGGTATGGCTACACCTTC | CASSQDREAIGGYGYTF
TRBJ2-7 | TRBV27 | 16 | NA | TRBD1 | TGTGCCAGCAGTTTATCCCGGGACAGTCCATTCTACGAGCAGTACTTC | CASSLSRDSPFYEQYF
TRBJ2-5 | TRBV3-1/TRBV3-2 | 14 | NA | TRBD1 | TGTGCCAGCAGCCCTCGACAGGGCGGCGAGACCCAGTACTTC | CASSPRQGGETQYF
TRBJ2-1 | TRBV28 | 15 | NA | NA | TGTGCCAGCAGCCCCCCCGGGACAAGAAACAATGAGCAGTTCTTC | CASSPPGTRNNEQFF
TRBJ2-7 | TRBV6-5 | 15 | NA | TRBD1 | TGTGCCAGCAGTCGACCTAGAACAGGGGCCTACGAGCAGTACTTC | CASSRPRTGAYEQYF
TRBJ2-7 | TRBV25-1 | 13 | NA | NA | TGTGCCAGCAGTGAATATAGCCCTGGAGAGCAGTACTTC | CASSEYSPGEQYF